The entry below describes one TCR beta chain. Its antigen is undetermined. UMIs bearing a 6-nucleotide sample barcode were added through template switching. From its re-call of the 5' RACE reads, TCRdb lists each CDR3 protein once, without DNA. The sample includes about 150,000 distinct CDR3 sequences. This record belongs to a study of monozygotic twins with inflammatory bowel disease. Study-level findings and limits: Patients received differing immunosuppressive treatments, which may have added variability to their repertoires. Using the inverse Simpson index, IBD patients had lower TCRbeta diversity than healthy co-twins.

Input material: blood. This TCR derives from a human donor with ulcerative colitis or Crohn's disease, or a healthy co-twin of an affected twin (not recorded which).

CDR3 sequence: CASRVADNSPLHF. The rearrangement uses TRBV5-1 and TRBJ1-6. There are 13 residues in the CDR3. Germline values: CDR1 SGHRS, CDR2 YFSETQ.